This TCR beta chain was recorded in a study of early T cells in non-severe SARS-CoV-2 infection. Study as a whole: The authors sequenced bulk RNA from unsorted whole blood, leaving chains unpaired.

Study-wide results and caveats: Reliance on VDJdb matching favored anti-spike CD8 responses; private and CD4 specificities were missed.

Only a few counts were recorded for this clonotype. Antigen unknown. The protocol attached unique molecular identifiers to individual cDNA molecules. TCRdb re-called the 5' RACE reads with MiXCR, one entry per CDR3 protein. Of just under 65,000 distinct CDR3 sequences in the sample, approximately 11% were seen once. CDR1 SGHDT and CDR2 YYEEEE come from the germline V gene. The CDR3 has 17 amino acids. The V gene lost 4 bases and the J gene lost 2 bases, with 20 bases spanning the gap. The J gene is TRBJ2-3, the V gene TRBV5-6, with D possibly being TRBD1 (6 bases). The sequenced sample was whole blood, obtained at baseline. This receptor was identified in an adult who was a healthcare worker with PCR-confirmed SARS-CoV-2 infection or an uninfected control (not recorded which). CDR3 coding DNA: TGTGCCAGCAGCCCCCCCGGACAGTTCAGGCCCACAGATACGCAGTATTTT. Its translation is CASSPPGQFRPTDTQYF.